The next 2 T cell receptor beta chains were all read from a single sample in a study of vaccination effects on CD4 cells after COVID-19. It was after around 10 days of culture that CD4+ T cells were isolated. Only in-frame clones appear in the TCRdb table, and some are missing; sequencing was by immunoSEQ multiplex PCR. The sample has 32,000 or so clones; 65% to 70% are singletons. The antigens these receptors bind are not known. The starting material was CD4+ T cells from PBMCs cultured without peptide, obtained before COVID-19 vaccination. The receptors originated from a human donor who received a COVID-19 vaccine.

By share, this clone ranks as medium-sized (0.01 to 0.1%). The chain has TRBV9 and TRBJ2-3, with D possibly being TRBD1 (6 bases). The length of the CDR3 is 15 residues. Germline V gene sequence: CDR1 SGDLS, CDR2 YYNGEE. V was clipped by 4 bases and J by 3 bases, with 15 bases between them. CDR3 sequence: CASSIQGRRTDTQYF. For the CDR3, the DNA is TGTGCCAGCAGCATACAGGGCCGCCGGACAGATACGCAGTATTTT.

This chain uses TRBV3-1 (or the pseudogene TRBV3-2) with TRBJ2-3, with 11 bases that match TRBD2. The germline V gene encodes CDR1 LGHDT and CDR2 YNNKEL (reference sequence). The CDR3 length is 15 residues. The V and J ends lost 5 bases and 3 bases, in that order; junction bases with no gene match: 4. In nucleotides, the CDR3 is TGTGCCAGCAGCAATCCTAGCGGGAGGACAGATACGCAGTATTTT. Its translation: CASSNPSGRTDTQYF.